This T cell receptor (beta chain) was profiled in a study of cytomegalovirus exposure and HLA in healthy donors listed by TCRdb under 2017. A note on the overall study: An earlier analysis of some 620 of the donors reported 250 to 300 Gb of sequence data and about 120 million unique TCR beta sequences obtained from around 180 million T cells. An early release covering just under 650 HLA-typed donors comprised around 300 gigabases of sequencing data and about 90 million unique TCR sequences. Among over 350 genotyped donors of the cohort, an average of roughly 240,000 unique TCR beta nucleotide sequences were sequenced per donor, approximately 20% of them non-productive. Along with the approximately 600-subject first cohort, a separate validation cohort of over a hundred different subjects was used. Donor age, sex, ethnicity and CMV serostatus were compiled together with the repertoire data. To decide whether each TCR beta V gene segment behaved as functional or pseudogenic, an earlier analysis of some 600 of the donors relied on high-throughput TCR beta sequencing. The later analysis used no new phenotypic data to find candidate immune exposures, relying instead on TCR beta sequences and their occurrence across donors. In a later analysis, previously published TCR beta repertoires from 550 to 750 donors were re-analyzed and high-resolution HLA genotyping was added so that TCR occurrence patterns could be studied. The study profiled the T cell repertoires of about 640 subjects by immunosequencing and related them to cytomegalovirus serostatus. In a later genetic analysis, genome-wide SNP genotypes for about three fifths of the 666 donors were used, and that subset was treated as a discovery cohort. The study aimed to test whether signatures of past pathogen exposure could be identified by cataloging public T cell receptors. Every discovery cohort repertoire had been produced on one sequencing platform. Typing coverage varied by locus: roughly 620-640 donors for A, B, C, DRB1 and DQB1; approximately 500 for DQA1; 606 for DPA1; roughly 450 for DPB1. HLA typing covered class I and class II loci at four-digit resolution. The genetic ancestry cluster associated with self-reported Caucasian donors included about 81% of the 300 to 450 genotyped donors. The study combined high-throughput TCR immunosequencing, statistical association of individual TCRs with disease status, and machine learning to predict cytomegalovirus infection status. Five DR-DQ haplotypes were handled as single units for association and clustering, since linkage in the cohort was strong. Broader findings and caveats from the paper: According to a later analysis, TCR association rates differed among HLA loci, with DRB1 alleles showing the most associated TCRs and HLA-C alleles showing the fewest. Sequencing depth was assumed to be roughly uniform across donors in the presence/absence analyses, though that assumption may not hold. Broadly in line with IMGT annotations, most TCR beta V segments showed up in productive rearrangements about 87% or about 30% of the time in an earlier analysis of several hundred of the donors. Three of the identified cytomegalovirus-associated TCR beta chains were confirmed in vitro to be specific for cytomegalovirus antigens. Some IMGT-functional V segments, including TRBV6-2 and TRBV6-3, could not be told apart with the 87-base-pair reads, so those segments were excluded. Because counts were too low, 15 to 20 rarely observed V segments, including chromosome 9 orphons, were left out of the earlier analysis of roughly 600 of the donors. Specific HLA alleles were associated with 15,000 to 20,000 TCR beta sequences at a false discovery rate of 0.05 in a later analysis. It was suggested by the authors that the approach could potentially be generalized to other disease states and immunological phenotypes. Immune exposure information for the cohort was limited to CMV serostatus. Several of the top co-occurrence clusters appeared to be linked to parvovirus B19, influenza, CMV and Epstein-Barr virus, according to a later analysis. A cluster of highly shared sequence variants was judged likely to be a technical artifact of the sequencing pipeline. When HLA alleles, especially DR and DQ, strongly co-occurred, attributing TCR associations to individual alleles was difficult. In a later analysis, HLA-associated TCR beta chains were found to be more clonally expanded and to have lower generation probabilities than equally common non-associated chains. In a later genetic analysis, a missense DCLRE1C variant was associated with V-gene and J-gene trimming of TCR beta chains, and the association was replicated in an independent cohort. Linkage disequilibrium might explain the correlated functional status among segregating V segments, but an unknown experimental factor could not be ruled out. Across donors, most TCR sequences were observed very rarely, whereas some public TCRs were present in many individuals. The cohort was sequenced for TCR beta chains only, and without alpha or paired-chain data the features that could be detected were limited. Because some donors lacked HLA typing at each locus, the association tests relied only on the typed subset. According to a later genetic analysis, donors in an Asian-associated ancestry cluster had fewer N-insertions in productive TCRs than the roughly 660-donor mean. Most CMV-associated TCR beta chains appeared to be HLA-restricted in a later analysis, and the HLA associations seemed to be driven largely by CMV exposure. Cytomegalovirus status was reported to be diagnosed by the classifier with high specificity and sensitivity in both the original and validation cohorts. The study listed around 160 TCR beta chains as associated with cytomegalovirus. A further reported finding was that TCR beta sequences accurately predicted the HLA-A and HLA-B alleles for most subjects in the first cohort.

The library was prepared using the immunoSEQ multiplex PCR assay. For the multiplex PCR, a mixture combining 60 forward primers for TCR Vbeta segments and 13 reverse primers for TCR Jbeta segments was used. Amplification of the CDR3 region of rearranged TCR beta genes was performed with a multiplex PCR assay on genomic DNA. Amplified TCR beta libraries were sequenced as 87-base-pair reads on the Illumina HiSeq System. As for how the authors treated the data: In a later analysis, tens of millions of unique TCR beta chains were counted across the 500 to 700 repertoires, and approximately 11 million of these chains were shared by at least two donors. Raw reads were error-corrected and collapsed into unique sequences by a nearest-neighbor algorithm in which closely related sequences were merged to remove PCR and sequencing errors. Alignment of CDR3 sequences to IMGT reference sequences was used to assign V, D and J gene segments. For a sequence to be retained, at least a six-nucleotide match to both a V gene segment and a J gene segment was required. Rearrangements were called productive when the CDR3 lacked stop codons and stayed in frame with V and J; all others were non-productive. Following IMGT convention, CDR3 was defined as the stretch from the second conserved V-encoded cysteine up to the conserved J-encoded phenylalanine. The earlier analysis of 500 to 650 of the donors excluded any sequence lacking an unambiguous match to a single V gene segment. In an earlier analysis of 587 of the donors, V segments were called functional above 56.7% productive rearrangements and were called segregating when the between-donor standard deviation exceeded 5%. A statistical classification framework was developed to diagnose cytomegalovirus status using the catalog of TCR beta chain sequences. In a later analysis, V and J genes were assigned by comparing TCR nucleotide sequences against IMGT/GENE-DB human TR gene sequences. A later analysis assigned CDR3 sequences and most-parsimonious VDJ recombination scenarios with the TCRdist pipeline. In a later analysis, each TCR beta chain was defined by its CDR3 amino acid sequence together with its V-gene family, and reads lacking a unique V-gene family were excluded. In a later analysis, 550 to 650 highly shared, low-generation-probability nucleotide sequences were removed to address suspected cross-contamination and a sequencing artifact. For each public chain, a later analysis derived a clonal expansion index from normalized ranks of inferred template counts within each repertoire. In a later analysis, generation probabilities were computed using a VDJ recombination model fitted to out-of-frame rearrangements, and the results were checked against IGoR. In a later analysis, hypergeometric tests were used to score TCR-TCR, TCR-HLA and TCR-CMV co-occurrence, with a repertoire-size bias correction applied to TCR pairs. To estimate false discovery rates, a later analysis permuted the HLA or CMV assignments 20 times. In a later analysis, co-occurring TCRs were grouped using DBSCAN, and TCRdist sequence similarity was added for clustering within HLA-allele-positive subsets. Repertoires with fewer than 30,000 or more than 120,000 public chains, plus five repertoires with anomalous nucleotide sharing, were excluded from co-occurrence clustering. Sourced from immuneACCESS, this table was stored by TCRdb with only in-frame sequences that have V and J called. A share of the clones is absent; for the studies checked, an unresolved V gene accounts for under half, and the remainder has no known explanation. V, J and clone size are those of that table, while D and trimming were read from the DNA. This sample holds about 130,000 clones; 65% to 85% were observed only once. The ten most abundant clones make up over 1% of the sample.

The cohort comprised 670 or so healthy bone marrow donors. Cohort members were all nominally healthy when sampled, although unrecorded immune exposures were likely present. The donor tested CMV seronegative, placing the donor among the 350 to 400 seronegative members of the cohort. A peripheral blood sample was provided by each donor, and peripheral blood mononuclear cells were used for TCR beta sequencing. The Qiagen DNeasy Blood Extraction Kit was used to extract genomic DNA from the blood cell samples. With regard to this clone: Which antigen it targets is not known. Within one base of it there is no much larger clone, and no base qualities were kept.

Trimming costs V 5 bases and J 6 bases, and their ends lie 13 bases apart. The CDR3 numbers 13 residues from cysteine through phenylalanine. This entry keeps only the CDR3 DNA: 39 bases, framed from base 1. The germline V gene (reference sequence) yields MNHEY for CDR1 and SMNVEV for CDR2. Sequencing used PBMCs. The rearrangement combines TRBV27 with TRBJ1-2; no D segment can be confidently identified. The origin of this receptor is a boy aged 5-17 years in good health and CMV-seronegative. In nucleotide form, the sequence is TGTGCCAGCAGTACTCGCGGGGAGCATGGCTACACCTTC. Its protein is CASSTRGEHGYTF.